These 5 T cell receptor beta chains were all obtained from the same sample, sequenced in a study of T-cell reconstitution after alpha-beta-depleted transplantation in children. During its preparation, the TCRbeta library received unique molecular identifiers. TCRdb itself ran the PCR reads through MiXCR, one entry per CDR3 protein. Of under 300,000 distinct CDR3 sequences detected, roughly 10% appear once; the ten largest clones hold less than 25%. The specimen was peripheral blood, collected 180 days after TCRalphabeta/CD19-depleted stem cell transplant. The origin of the receptors is a male patient aged 2-15 years who had a stem cell transplant for chronic granulomatous disease, so the T cells may come from the graft donor.

V and J are TRBV2 and TRBJ1-3; TRBD1 might be the D (6 bases). The CDR3 runs 13 residues. V dropped 6 bases and J dropped 3 bases, with 9 bases sitting between them. Looked up from germline, CDR1 is SNHLY and CDR2 is FYNNEI. The CDR3 here is CASSRGYGNTIYF. The CDR3 DNA is TGTGCCAGCAGCAGGGGTTATGGAAACACCATATATTTT.

There are many counts of this clonotype. This sequence joins TRBV27 and TRBJ2-1; no firm D call. Germline-derived CDR1 and CDR2 are MNHEY and SMNVEV (reference sequence). This CDR3 has 13 residues. Trimming pared 11 bases from V and 5 bases from J, leaving 16 bases between. The CDR3 protein is CACRHLNDNEQFF. The CDR3 DNA follows: TGTGCCTGTCGACACCTTAACGACAATGAGCAGTTCTTC.

At least ten counts were recorded for this clonotype. The CDR3 spells CASSQDGVNTEAFF. The CDR3 DNA reads as TGTGCCAGCAGCCAGGACGGGGTGAACACTGAAGCTTTCTTT. This sequence joins TRBV5-5 and TRBJ1-1; D call uncertain. Per germline, CDR1 SGHKS and CDR2 YYEKEE (reference sequence). The V end lost 4 bases, the J end lost 0 bases, and 10 bases lay between the germline ends. The CDR3 runs 14 residues.

Many counts were recorded for this clonotype. The chain has TRBV7-9 and TRBJ2-1; 7 bases agree with TRBD1. The V and J ends lost 4 bases and 6 bases, in that order; junction bases with no gene match: 3. The CDR3 has 13 residues. Germline V CDR1 and CDR2: SEHNR, FQNEAQ (reference sequence). The CDR3 loop is CASSYRGGNEQFF. CDR3 DNA sequence: TGTGCCAGCAGCTACAGGGGTGGCAATGAGCAGTTCTTC.

Ten or more counts support this clonotype. At one of its ends the junction is not consistent with the germline gene, which may arise from a read error. This chain links TRBV11-2 with TRBJ1-6; the D is unclear. This CDR3 region has 15 residues. Per the germline V gene, CDR1 is SGHAT and CDR2 is FQNNGV. The CDR3 DNA follows: TGTGCCAGCAGCAACATCAGAGAAGGCAATTCACTCCTCCACTTT. Amino acid sequence: CASSNIREGNSLLHF.